This T cell receptor (beta chain) was retrieved from a study of beta chain features in type 1 diabetes. Every donor provided one heparinised blood draw, which averaged approximately 100 mL. Study results and caveats: The study found fewer insertions and more deletions at VDJ junctions in type 1 diabetes patients. When Type 1 diabetes patients were examined, their TCRB CDR3s proved moderately but significantly shorter in all four CD4+ subsets.

Expressed TCRB transcripts were sequenced because the isolated RNA had all been reverse transcribed beforehand. About 3.6 million reads were obtained on average from naive, central memory and regulatory T cell samples. Assay used: immunoSEQ multiplex PCR; TCRdb lists only in-frame clones, some missing. The sample holds more than 300,000 clones, around 12% seen once. This clone has more than one count but fewer than ten. Its specificity is unknown. This CDR3 comprises 12 residues. Per the germline V gene, CDR1 is LNHNV and CDR2 is YYDKDF (reference sequence). Trimming pared 0 bases from V and 15 bases from J, leaving 12 bases between.

This chain joins TRBV15 and TRBJ2-1, with D hard to call. The sequenced material came from naive CD4+ T cells from blood. The TCR was taken from a woman aged 18-30 years with type 1 diabetes. This chain's CDR3 is CATSRDHYSAFF. As DNA, the CDR3 is TGTGCCACCAGCAGAGACCACTATTCAGCGTTCTTC.